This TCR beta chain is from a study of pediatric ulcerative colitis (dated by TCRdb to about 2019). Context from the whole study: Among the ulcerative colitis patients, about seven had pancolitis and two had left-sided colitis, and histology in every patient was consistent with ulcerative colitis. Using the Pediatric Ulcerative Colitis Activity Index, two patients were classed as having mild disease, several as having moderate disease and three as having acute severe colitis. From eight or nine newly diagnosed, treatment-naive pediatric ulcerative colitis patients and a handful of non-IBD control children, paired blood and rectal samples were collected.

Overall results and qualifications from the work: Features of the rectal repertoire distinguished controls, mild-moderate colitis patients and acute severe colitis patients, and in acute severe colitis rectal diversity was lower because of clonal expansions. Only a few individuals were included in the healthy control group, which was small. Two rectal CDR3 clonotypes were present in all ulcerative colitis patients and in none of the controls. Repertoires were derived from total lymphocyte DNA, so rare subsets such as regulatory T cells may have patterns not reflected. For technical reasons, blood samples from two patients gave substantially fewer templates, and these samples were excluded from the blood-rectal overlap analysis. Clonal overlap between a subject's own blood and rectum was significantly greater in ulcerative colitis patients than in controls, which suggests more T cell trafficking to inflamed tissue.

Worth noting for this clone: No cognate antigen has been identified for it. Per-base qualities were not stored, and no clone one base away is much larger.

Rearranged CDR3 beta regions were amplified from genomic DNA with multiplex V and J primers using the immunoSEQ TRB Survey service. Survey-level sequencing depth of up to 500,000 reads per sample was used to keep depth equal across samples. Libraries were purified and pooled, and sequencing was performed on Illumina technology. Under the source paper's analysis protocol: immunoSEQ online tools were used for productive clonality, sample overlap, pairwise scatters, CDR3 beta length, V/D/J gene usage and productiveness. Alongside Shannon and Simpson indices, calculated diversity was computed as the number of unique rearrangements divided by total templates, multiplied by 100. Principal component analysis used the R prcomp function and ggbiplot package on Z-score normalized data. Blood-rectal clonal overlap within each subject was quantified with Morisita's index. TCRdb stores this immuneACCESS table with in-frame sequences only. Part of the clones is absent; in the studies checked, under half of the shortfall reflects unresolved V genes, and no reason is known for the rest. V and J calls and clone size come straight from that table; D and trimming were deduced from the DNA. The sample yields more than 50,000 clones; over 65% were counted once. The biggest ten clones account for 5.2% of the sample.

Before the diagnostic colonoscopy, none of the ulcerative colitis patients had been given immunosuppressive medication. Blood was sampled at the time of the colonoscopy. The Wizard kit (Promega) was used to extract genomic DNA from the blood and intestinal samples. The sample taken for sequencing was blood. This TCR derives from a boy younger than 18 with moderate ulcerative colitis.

The CDR3: CASSALWGGLAGSYEQYF. The nucleotide sequence reads TGTGCCAGCAGTGCACTTTGGGGGGGACTAGCGGGATCCTACGAGCAGTACTTC. The V gene is TRBV25-1 and the J gene is TRBJ2-7, and 13 junction bases match TRBD2. At the junction V is shortened by 4 bases and J by 1 base; bases outside the gene matches: 10. Per the germline V gene, MGHDK is the CDR1 and SYGVNS is the CDR2. From the cysteine up to the phenylalanine, the CDR3 has a length of 18 residues. The sequence is cut down to CDR3 DNA, 54 bases in frame from base 1.